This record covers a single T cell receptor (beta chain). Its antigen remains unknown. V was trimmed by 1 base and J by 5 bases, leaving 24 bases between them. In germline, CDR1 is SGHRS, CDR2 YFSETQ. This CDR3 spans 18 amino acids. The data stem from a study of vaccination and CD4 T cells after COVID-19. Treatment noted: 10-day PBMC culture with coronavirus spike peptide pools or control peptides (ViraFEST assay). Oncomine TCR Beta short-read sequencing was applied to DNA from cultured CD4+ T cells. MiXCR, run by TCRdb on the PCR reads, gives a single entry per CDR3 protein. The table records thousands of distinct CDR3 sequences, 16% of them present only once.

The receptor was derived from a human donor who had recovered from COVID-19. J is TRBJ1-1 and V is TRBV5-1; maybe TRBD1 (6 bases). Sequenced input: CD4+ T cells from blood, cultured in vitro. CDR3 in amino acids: CASSLLKFTGRSNTEAFF. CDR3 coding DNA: TGCGCCAGCAGCTTGTTAAAGTTTACAGGGAGATCGAATACTGAAGCTTTCTTT.